In its sample, the clone carrying this T cell receptor beta chain was seen once. A much larger clonotype is one base distant, so this may be a read error. This specimen comes from a study of blood T cells in healthy people across ages. Background on the study: T cells yielded about one barcoded beta molecule per two cells through template switching.

Germline values: CDR1 ENHRY, CDR2 SYGVKD. The CDR3 is 14 residues long. V gave up 9 bases and J gave up 6 bases, with 18 bases separating them. Combining a sample-barcoded 5' primer with a J-beta primer mix, a second PCR ran for about 7 to 11 cycles. MiXCR was run by TCRdb on the 5' RACE reads, yielding one entry per CDR3 protein. The sample lists 1.5 million to 2 million distinct CDR3 sequences; approximately 40% were seen once. This TCR came from a human donor in good health. This chain joins TRBV10-3 and TRBJ2-4, with D unclear. The specimen sequenced was blood. CDR3: CAMWKSPVLNIQYF. CDR3 bases: TGTGCCATGTGGAAATCCCCTGTTTTAAACATTCAGTACTTC.